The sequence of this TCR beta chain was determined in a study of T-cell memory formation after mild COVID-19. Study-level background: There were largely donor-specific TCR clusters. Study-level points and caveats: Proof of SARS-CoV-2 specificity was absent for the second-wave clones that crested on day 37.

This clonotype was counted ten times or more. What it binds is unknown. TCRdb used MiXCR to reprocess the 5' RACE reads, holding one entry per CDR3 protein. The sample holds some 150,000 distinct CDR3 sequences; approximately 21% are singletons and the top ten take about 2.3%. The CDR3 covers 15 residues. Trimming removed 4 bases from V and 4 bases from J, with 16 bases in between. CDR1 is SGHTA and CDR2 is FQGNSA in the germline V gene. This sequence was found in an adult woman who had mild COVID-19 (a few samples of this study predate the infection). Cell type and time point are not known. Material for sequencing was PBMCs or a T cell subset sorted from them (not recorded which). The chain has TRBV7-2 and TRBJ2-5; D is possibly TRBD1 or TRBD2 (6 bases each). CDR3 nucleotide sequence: TGTGCCAGCAGCTCCCCGGGGGCGCTCAGAGAGACCCAGTACTTC. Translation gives CASSSPGALRETQYF.